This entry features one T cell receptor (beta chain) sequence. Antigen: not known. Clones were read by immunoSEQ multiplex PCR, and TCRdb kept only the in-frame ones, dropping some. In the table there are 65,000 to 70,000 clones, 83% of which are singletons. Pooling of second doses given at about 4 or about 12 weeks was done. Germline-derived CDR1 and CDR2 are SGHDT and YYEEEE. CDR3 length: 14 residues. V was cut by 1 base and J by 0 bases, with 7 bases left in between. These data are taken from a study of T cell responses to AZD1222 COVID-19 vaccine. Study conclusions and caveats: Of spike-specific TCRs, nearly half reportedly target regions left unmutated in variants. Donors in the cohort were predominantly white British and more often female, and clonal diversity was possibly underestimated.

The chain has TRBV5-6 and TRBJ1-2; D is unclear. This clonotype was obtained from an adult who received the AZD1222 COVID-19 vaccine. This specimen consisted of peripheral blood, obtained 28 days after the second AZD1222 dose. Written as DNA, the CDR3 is TGTGCCAGCAGCTTGCCGCACTCTAACTATGGCTACACCTTC. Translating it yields CASSLPHSNYGYTF.